The next 31 T cell receptor beta chains were all read from a single sample in a study of vaccination and CD4 T cells after COVID-19. These receptors' targets are unknown. Time point meaning: late sampling 161 to 241 days after vaccination in a few convalescent patients. Treatment given: approximately nine-day PBMC culture with coronavirus spike peptide pools or control peptides (ViraFEST assay). Sequence data for DNA of cultured CD4+ T cells were generated by the Oncomine TCR Beta short-read assay. From the PCR reads, TCRdb called clonotypes with MiXCR, one entry per CDR3 protein. The table includes 25,000 to 30,000 distinct CDR3 sequences, around a third detected once. Sample: CD4+ T cells from blood, cultured in vitro, taken about 7 months after SARS-CoV-2 vaccination. These receptor sequences come from a human donor who had recovered from COVID-19.

A few counts support this clonotype. V is TRBV20-1 and J is TRBJ2-1, with 9 nucleotides matching TRBD2. The CDR3 covers 14 residues. Germline V gives CDR1 DFQATT, CDR2 SNEGSKA (reference sequence). The V segment lost 6 bases and the J segment 1 base; nucleotides outside the gene matches: 4. The CDR3 is CSASGGPSYNEQFF. CDR3 sequence (DNA): TGCAGTGCAAGCGGGGGGCCTTCCTACAATGAGCAGTTCTTC.

This clonotype has only a few counts. The gene calls are TRBV20-1 and TRBJ2-3, with 7 nucleotides matching TRBD2. The V gene's germline CDR1 is DFQATT and CDR2 SNEGSKA (reference sequence). The CDR3 contains 16 residues. V was pared by 1 base and J by 2 bases, with 9 bases of the junction left unmatched. CDR3 DNA sequence: TGCAGTGCTAGAGTAGGTCTAGCGGTCTCCACAGATACGCAGTATTTT. It yields the protein CSARVGLAVSTDTQYF.

This clonotype was detected only a few times. The chain has TRBV19 and TRBJ1-2, with D maybe TRBD1 (6 bases). The V gene's germline CDR1 is LNHDA and CDR2 SQIVND (reference sequence). The V end was cut by 7 bases, the J end by 2 bases, with 14 bases between. The CDR3 spans 14 residues. In DNA, the CDR3 is TGTGCCAGTACCACGAGAGGGGGGAACTATGGCTACACCTTC. Protein: CASTTRGGNYGYTF. Full variable domain (missing parts from reference TRBV19 and TRBJ1-2): DGGITQSPKYLFRKEGQNVTLSCEQNLNHDAMYWYRQDPGQGLRLIYYSQIVNDFQKGDIAEGYSVSREKKESFPLTVTSAQKNPTAFYLCASTTRGGNYGYTFGSGTRLTVV.

This clonotype turned up a few times. This sequence joins TRBV7-8 and TRBJ2-5, with 7 bases matching TRBD1. Looked up from germline, CDR1 is SGHVS and CDR2 is FQNEAQ. V lost 5 bases and J lost 11; bases outside the gene matches: 14. The CDR3 is 14 amino acids. For the CDR3, the DNA is TGTGCCAGCAGCAGGGGGACAGTCCTTTCTGAGCAGTACTTC. This codes for CASSRGTVLSEQYF.

The sample holds a few counts of this clonotype. The chain is built from TRBV6-5 and TRBJ2-1; 9 nucleotides line up with TRBD1. Germline V gene sequence: CDR1 MNHEY, CDR2 SVGAGI. V was clipped by 4 bases and J by 13 bases; unmatched bases: 8. The CDR3 has 13 residues. CDR3 region: CASSSPGTGFQFF. In DNA, the CDR3 is TGTGCCAGCAGTTCTCCCGGGACAGGGTTTCAGTTCTTC.

The gene calls are TRBV29-1 and TRBJ2-7, with a tentative D call TRBD2 (5 bases). The CDR3 runs 13 residues. The V gene lost 5 bases and the J gene lost 7 bases, with 18 bases spanning the gap. Germline V gene lookup returns CDR1 SQVTM and CDR2 ANQGSEA. CDR3 coding DNA: TGCAGCGTTTCGGGATTAGAGGGTCTTGAGCAGTACTTC. Translated, it gives CSVSGLEGLEQYF.

The rearrangement uses TRBV7-8 and TRBJ2-7, with D tentatively TRBD2 (5 bases). This CDR3 has 14 residues. The V gene's germline CDR1 is SGHVS and CDR2 FQNEAQ. Trimming left V 1 base short and J 2 bases short, with 9 bases between. CDR3 loop: CASSLVGRAYEQYF. The CDR3 coding sequence is TGTGCCAGCAGCTTAGTGGGGAGAGCCTACGAGCAGTACTTC.

This clonotype was recorded a few times. The chain couples TRBV7-6 to TRBJ2-2, with TRBD2 identical over 11 bases. The V gene end was trimmed by 6 bases and the J gene end by 3 bases; junction bases not matched to a gene: 6. This CDR3 spans 16 amino acids. Germline V CDR1 and CDR2: SGHVS, FNYEAQ. CDR3 amino acids: CASRTLAGAHTGELFF. CDR3 sequence (DNA): TGTGCCAGCAGAACACTAGCGGGAGCACACACCGGGGAGCTGTTTTTT.

The chain uses TRBV19 and TRBJ1-2; 8 bases align to TRBD1. The junction had 7 bases not matched to a gene; V was cut back by 6 bases and J by 4 bases. The CDR3 spans 14 residues. CDR1 and CDR2 from the germline V gene are LNHDA and SQIVND (reference sequence). The CDR3 nucleotides are TGTGCCAGTAGCCGACAGGGGACATCCTATGGCTACACCTTC. The encoded protein is CASSRQGTSYGYTF.

The sample holds a few counts of this clonotype. The rearrangement links TRBV6-1 to TRBJ2-7; 13 bases match TRBD2. The CDR3 has 13 amino acids. Per germline, CDR1 MNHNS and CDR2 SASEGT. V dropped 6 bases and J dropped 7; count of bases not matched to a gene: 3. This CDR3 is CASRSGLAGEQYF. The DNA for the CDR3 is TGTGCCAGCAGATCGGGACTAGCGGGGGAGCAGTACTTC.

This chain joins TRBV6-2 or TRBV6-3 and TRBJ1-5; TRBD1 aligns across 8 bases. The trim removed 6 bases at V and 6 bases at J, leaving 7 bases unmatched. Germline CDR1 is MNHEY and CDR2 is SVGEGT. CDR3 size: 14 residues. The CDR3 loop reads CASSVQGESQPQHF. CDR3 DNA: TGTGCCAGCAGCGTACAGGGGGAGAGTCAGCCCCAGCATTTT.

This clonotype was seen a few times. The chain carries TRBV20-1 and TRBJ1-5; D uncertain. The CDR3 spans 15 residues. The V and J ends lost 7 bases and 1 base respectively, with 17 bases between them. Germline V gives CDR1 DFQATT, CDR2 SNEGSKA (reference sequence). CDR3 DNA: TGCAGTGTAGCCCGGGGAGGTACGAGCAATCAGCCCCAGCATTTT. Translated, it gives CSVARGGTSNQPQHF.

J is TRBJ1-5 and V is TRBV20-1; tentative D call: TRBD1 (5 bases). Germline CDR1 and CDR2: DFQATT and SNEGSKA (reference sequence). V lost 6 bases and J lost 5, with 11 bases in between. This CDR3 spans 12 amino acids. The CDR3 reads CSARQFHQPQHF. Here the CDR3 DNA reads TGCAGTGCAAGACAGTTCCATCAGCCCCAGCATTTT.

This clonotype occurred a few times. One end of the junction varies from germline; a read error may be responsible. The V gene is TRBV20-1, the J gene TRBJ1-5, with 7 bases that match TRBD1. Germline values: CDR1 DFQATT, CDR2 SNEGSKA (reference sequence). CDR3 size: 14 residues. This chain's CDR3 is CSARGGQEGQPQHF. The DNA for the CDR3 is TGCAGTGCAAGAGGAGGACAGGAGGGGCAGCCCCAGCATTTT.

The V gene is TRBV6-4, the J gene TRBJ2-7; weak D call: TRBD1 (5 bases). The CDR3 has 15 amino acids. Trimming took 8 bases from V and 3 from J, leaving 20 bases between them. The germline V gene encodes CDR1 MRHNA and CDR2 SNTAGT. The DNA for the CDR3 is TGTGCCAGCGTCTCCCACGACAGAAATTACTACGAGCAGTACTTC. Its translation is CASVSHDRNYYEQYF.

V and J are TRBV7-8 and TRBJ1-2; 12 bases are shared with TRBD1. Germline V gene data show CDR1 as SGHVS and CDR2 as FQNEAQ. The J segment lost 2 bases and the V segment lost 6 bases, leaving 7 bases of the junction unmatched. The CDR3 totals 16 residues. CDR3 protein: CASSPQGTGGNYGYTF. CDR3 nucleotides: TGTGCCAGCAGTCCTCAGGGGACAGGGGGCAACTATGGCTACACCTTC.

V is TRBV6-6 and J is TRBJ2-2, with a possible D match to TRBD2 (5 bases). The V gene's germline CDR1 is MNHNY and CDR2 SVGAGI (reference sequence). Deletions cut 6 bases from V and 5 bases from J, with 7 bases between. The CDR3 has 12 residues. In DNA form, the CDR3 reads TGTGCCAGCAGCCGACTAACCGGGGAGCTGTTTTTT. This encodes CASSRLTGELFF.

V usage is TRBV19 and J usage is TRBJ1-6, with 9 bases identical to TRBD1. The CDR3 is 12 amino acids. CDR1 and CDR2 from the germline V gene are LNHDA and SQIVND (reference sequence). In nucleotides, the CDR3 is TGTGCTGCCGGGACAGGGAATTCACCCCTCCACTTT. It translates to CAAGTGNSPLHF.

This clonotype was detected a few times. This chain links TRBV7-8 with TRBJ2-7; D is unresolved. The germline V gene has CDR1 SGHVS and CDR2 FQNEAQ. With 5 bases removed from V and 10 bases from J, the gap between germline ends came to 15 bases. The CDR3 spans 12 residues. The DNA of the CDR3 is TGTGCCAGCAGCGCAAGCCTAGAGTTCCAGTACTTC. Translating it yields CASSASLEFQYF.

There are a few counts of this clonotype. This chain uses TRBV7-9 with TRBJ1-1, with unresolved D. The germline gives CDR1 SEHNR, CDR2 FQNEAQ (reference sequence). There are 12 residues in the CDR3. Trimming stripped 5 bases from V and 8 bases from J, with 12 bases between. The CDR3 loop reads CASSIGRGEAFF. The CDR3 DNA reads as TGTGCCAGCAGCATCGGGCGGGGAGAAGCTTTCTTT.

The chain combines TRBV19 with TRBJ2-1; TRBD1 aligns across 10 bases. This CDR3 has 13 residues. Germline assignment: CDR1 LNHDA and CDR2 SQIVND (reference sequence). V shed 8 bases and J 6 bases; nucleotides not matched to a gene: 4. This chain's CDR3 is CASGTGALNEQFF. The DNA of the CDR3 is TGTGCCAGTGGGACAGGGGCCCTCAATGAGCAGTTCTTC.

The gene calls are TRBV20-1 and TRBJ1-1, with 10 bases that match TRBD1. The CDR3 spans 14 residues. Losses at the gene ends were 6 bases for V and 4 bases for J; bases not matched to a gene: 8. In germline, CDR1 is DFQATT, CDR2 SNEGSKA (reference sequence). CDR3 residues: CSATDRGVGTEAFF. In DNA form, the CDR3 reads TGCAGTGCCACGGACAGGGGGGTAGGCACTGAAGCTTTCTTT.

The chain links TRBV11-3 to TRBJ2-3; maybe TRBD1 (6 bases). CDR3 length equals 12 residues. Germline V gene lookup returns CDR1 SGHNT and CDR2 YENEEA. V lost 5 bases and J lost 6, with 9 bases in between. The CDR3 reads CASSEDRDTQYF. The CDR3 DNA follows: TGTGCCAGCAGCGAAGACAGGGATACGCAGTATTTT.

This clonotype showed up just a few times. V gene TRBV10-3 combines with J gene TRBJ2-3, with TRBD2 as a possible D gene (6 bases). CDR1 and CDR2 (germline): ENHRY, SYGVKD. The CDR3 consists of 15 residues. Trimming removed 6 bases at V and 3 bases at J, with 16 bases between. The CDR3 sequence: CAIRGPGEATDTQYF. CDR3 DNA sequence: TGTGCCATCAGGGGGCCGGGGGAAGCGACAGATACGCAGTATTTT.

J is TRBJ2-5 and V is TRBV10-3, with 10 bases aligning to TRBD1. Germline V CDR1 and CDR2: ENHRY, SYGVKD. This CDR3 is 16 amino acids long. After removal of 3 bases from V and 9 bases from J, the junction contained 13 bases not matched to a gene. CDR3 coding DNA: TGTGCCATCAGTGATGGACAGGGGGGTTTGGGAGGGGCCCAGTACTTC. As protein: CAISDGQGGLGGAQYF.

The chain couples TRBV11-2 to TRBJ2-7, with a weak D call TRBD1 (6 bases). This CDR3 region has 15 residues. Trimming took 1 base from V and 1 from J, leaving 11 bases between them. Germline CDR1 is SGHAT and CDR2 is FQNNGV. CDR3 DNA: TGTGCCAGCAGCTTAGTCCAGGGACATTCCTACGAGCAGTACTTC. Its protein product is CASSLVQGHSYEQYF.

This clonotype is medium-sized in the sample. The rearrangement uses TRBV15 and TRBJ1-6; perhaps TRBD1 as D (5 bases). The CDR3 covers 15 residues. Germline V gene data show CDR1 as LNHNV and CDR2 as YYDKDF (reference sequence). Trimming took 5 bases from V and 7 from J, leaving 15 bases between them. CDR3 sequence (DNA): TGTGCCACCAGCCCAGGGAGGTTGAACAATTCACCCCTCCACTTT. Amino acids: CATSPGRLNNSPLHF.

The rearrangement uses TRBV10-3 and TRBJ1-2; unclear D gene. Trimming removed 3 bases at V and 1 base at J, with 12 bases between. The CDR3 has 15 amino acids. Germline V gives CDR1 ENHRY, CDR2 SYGVKD. The CDR3 protein is CAISDGGSHNYGYTF. The CDR3, as DNA: TGTGCCATCAGTGATGGCGGCAGCCATAACTATGGCTACACCTTC.

In DNA, the CDR3 is TGTGCCATCTCGGACGGACCACCGACTCAGCCCCAGCATTTT. This translates into CAISDGPPTQPQHF. The chain carries TRBV10-3 and TRBJ1-5; unclear D gene. CDR3 length: 14 residues. CDR1 is ENHRY, CDR2 SYGVKD, per germline. V dropped 8 bases and J dropped 6 bases, with 17 bases sitting between them.

This clonotype was detected a few times. V is TRBV20-1 and J is TRBJ2-3; the D gene could be TRBD1 or TRBD2 (7 bases each). Germline V gives CDR1 DFQATT, CDR2 SNEGSKA (reference sequence). The V end was cut by 6 bases, the J end by 0 bases, with 19 bases between. This CDR3 has 16 residues. The DNA for the CDR3 is TGCAGTGCCGCCCCCCAGGGGGGACTAAGCACAGATACGCAGTATTTT. This encodes CSAAPQGGLSTDTQYF.

This chain joins TRBV20-1 and TRBJ1-5; D might be TRBD1 (6 bases). CDR3 length: 19 residues. With 0 bases removed from V and 2 bases from J, the gap between germline ends came to 23 bases. Germline V gives CDR1 DFQATT, CDR2 SNEGSKA (reference sequence). CDR3 residues: CSARDRVGGHFWGNQPQHF. CDR3 nucleotides: TGCAGTGCTAGAGATCGGGTCGGGGGGCATTTTTGGGGCAATCAGCCCCAGCATTTT.